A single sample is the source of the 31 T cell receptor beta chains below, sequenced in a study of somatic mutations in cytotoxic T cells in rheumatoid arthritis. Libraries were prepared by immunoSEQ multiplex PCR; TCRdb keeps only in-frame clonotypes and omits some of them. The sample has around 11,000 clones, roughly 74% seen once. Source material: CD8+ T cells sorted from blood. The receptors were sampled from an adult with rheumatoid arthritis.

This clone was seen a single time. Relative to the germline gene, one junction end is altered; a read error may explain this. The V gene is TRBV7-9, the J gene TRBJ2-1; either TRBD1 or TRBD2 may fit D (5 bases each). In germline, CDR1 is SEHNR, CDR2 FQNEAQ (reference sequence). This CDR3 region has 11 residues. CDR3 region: CASSPGLGQFF. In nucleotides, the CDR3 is TGCGCCAGCAGCCCGGGGCTTGGGCAGTTCTTC. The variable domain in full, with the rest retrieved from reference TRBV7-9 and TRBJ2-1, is DTGVSQNPRHKITKRGQNVTFRCDPISEHNRLYWYRQTLGQGPEFLTYFQNEAQLEKSRLLSDRFSAERPKGSFSTLEIQRTEQGDSAMYLCASSPGLGQFFGPGTRLTVL.

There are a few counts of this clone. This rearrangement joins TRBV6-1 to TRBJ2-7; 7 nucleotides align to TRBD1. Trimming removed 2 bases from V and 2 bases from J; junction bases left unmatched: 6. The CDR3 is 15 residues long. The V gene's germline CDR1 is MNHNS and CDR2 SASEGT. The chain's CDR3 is CASSEWGTETYEQYF. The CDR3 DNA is TGTGCCAGCAGTGAATGGGGGACAGAGACCTACGAGCAGTACTTC.

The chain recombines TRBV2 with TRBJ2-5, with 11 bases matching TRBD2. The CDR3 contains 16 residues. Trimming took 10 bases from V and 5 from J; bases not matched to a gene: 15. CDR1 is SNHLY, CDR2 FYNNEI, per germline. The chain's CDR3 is CATRLGSGGAAETQYF. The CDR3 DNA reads TGTGCCACCCGCCTAGGTAGCGGGGGGGCCGCGGAGACCCAGTACTTC.

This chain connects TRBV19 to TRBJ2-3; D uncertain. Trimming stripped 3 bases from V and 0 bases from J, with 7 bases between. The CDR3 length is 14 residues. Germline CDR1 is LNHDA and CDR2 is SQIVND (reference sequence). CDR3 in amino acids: CASSIGGSTDTQYF. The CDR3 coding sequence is TGTGCCAGTAGTATCGGTGGCAGCACAGATACGCAGTATTTT.

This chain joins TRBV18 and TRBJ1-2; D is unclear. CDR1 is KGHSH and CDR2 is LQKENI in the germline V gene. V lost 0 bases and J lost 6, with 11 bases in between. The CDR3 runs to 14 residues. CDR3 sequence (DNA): TGTGCCAGCTCACCACCGATGGAGGTCGATGGCTACACCTTC. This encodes CASSPPMEVDGYTF.

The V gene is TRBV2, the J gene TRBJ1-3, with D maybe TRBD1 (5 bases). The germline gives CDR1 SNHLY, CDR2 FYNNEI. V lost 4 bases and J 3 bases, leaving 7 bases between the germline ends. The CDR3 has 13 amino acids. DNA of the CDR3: TGTGCCAGCAGTGGAGGGGTTGGAAACACCATATATTTT. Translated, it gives CASSGGVGNTIYF.

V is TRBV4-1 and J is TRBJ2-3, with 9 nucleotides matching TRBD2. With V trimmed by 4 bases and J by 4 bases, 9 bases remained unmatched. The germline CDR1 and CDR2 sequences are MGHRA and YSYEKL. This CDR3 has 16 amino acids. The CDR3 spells CASSPPFSGGPDTQYF. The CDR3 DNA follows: TGCGCCAGCAGCCCACCATTTAGCGGGGGCCCAGATACGCAGTATTTT.

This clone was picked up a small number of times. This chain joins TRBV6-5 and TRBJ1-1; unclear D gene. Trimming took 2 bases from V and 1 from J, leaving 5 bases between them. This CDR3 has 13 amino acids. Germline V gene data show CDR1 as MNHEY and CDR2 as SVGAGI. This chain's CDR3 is CASSYVQNTEAFF. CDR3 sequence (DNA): TGTGCCAGCAGTTACGTCCAGAACACTGAAGCTTTCTTT.

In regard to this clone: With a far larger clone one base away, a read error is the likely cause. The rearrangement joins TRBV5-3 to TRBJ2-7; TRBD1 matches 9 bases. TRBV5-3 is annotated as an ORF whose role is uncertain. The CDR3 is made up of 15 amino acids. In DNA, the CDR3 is TGTGCCAGCAGCTGGGGACAGGGAGGGATCAACGAGCAGTACTTC. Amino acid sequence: CASSWGQGGINEQYF.

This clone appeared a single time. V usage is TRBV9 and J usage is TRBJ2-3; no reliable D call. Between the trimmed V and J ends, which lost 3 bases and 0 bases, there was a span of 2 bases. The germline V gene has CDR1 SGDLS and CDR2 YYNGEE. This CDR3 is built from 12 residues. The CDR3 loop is CASSASTDTQYF. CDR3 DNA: TGTGCCAGCAGCGCAAGCACAGATACGCAGTATTTT.

The CDR3 here is CASGPPSTKEFF. In DNA form, the CDR3 reads TGTGCCAGCGGACCACCCTCGACTAAGGAGTTCTTC. The V call is TRBV27, the J call TRBJ2-1; the D gene is possibly TRBD2 (5 bases). The CDR3 extends over 12 amino acids. CDR1 MNHEY and CDR2 SMNVEV come from the germline V gene (reference sequence). V was trimmed by 8 bases and J by 14 bases, leaving 19 bases between them.

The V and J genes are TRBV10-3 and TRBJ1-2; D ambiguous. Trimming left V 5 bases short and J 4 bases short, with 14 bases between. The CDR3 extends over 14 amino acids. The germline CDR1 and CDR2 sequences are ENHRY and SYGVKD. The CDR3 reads CAISTPYHTYGYTF. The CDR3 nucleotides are TGTGCCATCAGTACCCCCTACCATACCTATGGCTACACCTTC.

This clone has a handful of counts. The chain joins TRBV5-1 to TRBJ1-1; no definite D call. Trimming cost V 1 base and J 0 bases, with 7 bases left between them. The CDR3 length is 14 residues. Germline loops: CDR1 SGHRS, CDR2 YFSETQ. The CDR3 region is CASSLSPMNTEAFF. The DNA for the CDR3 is TGCGCCAGCAGCTTGTCACCCATGAACACTGAAGCTTTCTTT.

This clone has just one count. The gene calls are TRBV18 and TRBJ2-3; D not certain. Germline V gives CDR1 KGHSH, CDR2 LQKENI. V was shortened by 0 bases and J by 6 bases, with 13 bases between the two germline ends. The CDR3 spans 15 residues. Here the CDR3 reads CASSPPSQQFDTQYF. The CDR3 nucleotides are TGTGCCAGCTCACCACCCTCGCAGCAGTTCGATACGCAGTATTTT.

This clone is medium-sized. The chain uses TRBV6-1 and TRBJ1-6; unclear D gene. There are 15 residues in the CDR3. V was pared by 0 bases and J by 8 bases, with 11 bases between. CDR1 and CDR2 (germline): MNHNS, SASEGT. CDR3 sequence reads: CASSEADGSDSPLHF. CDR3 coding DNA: TGTGCCAGCAGTGAAGCCGATGGTTCGGATTCACCCCTCCACTTT.

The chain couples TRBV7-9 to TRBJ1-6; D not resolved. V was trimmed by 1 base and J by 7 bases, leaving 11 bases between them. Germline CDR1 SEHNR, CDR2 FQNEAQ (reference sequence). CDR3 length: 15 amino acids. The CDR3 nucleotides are TGTGCCAGCAGCTTAGTGGGGTCGGAGAATTCACCCCTCCACTTT. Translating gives CASSLVGSENSPLHF. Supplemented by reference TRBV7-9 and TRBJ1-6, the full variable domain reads DTGVSQNPRHKITKRGQNVTFRCDPISEHNRLYWYRQTLGQGPEFLTYFQNEAQLEKSRLLSDRFSAERPKGSFSTLEIQRTEQGDSAMYLCASSLVGSENSPLHFGNGTRLTVT.

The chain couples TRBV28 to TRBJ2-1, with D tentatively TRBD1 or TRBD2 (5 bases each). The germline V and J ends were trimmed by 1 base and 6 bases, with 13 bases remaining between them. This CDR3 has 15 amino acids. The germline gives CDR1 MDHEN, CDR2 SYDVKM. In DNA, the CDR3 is TGTGCCAGCAGTTTATACGAGGGGACGGGCAATGAGCAGTTCTTC. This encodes CASSLYEGTGNEQFF.

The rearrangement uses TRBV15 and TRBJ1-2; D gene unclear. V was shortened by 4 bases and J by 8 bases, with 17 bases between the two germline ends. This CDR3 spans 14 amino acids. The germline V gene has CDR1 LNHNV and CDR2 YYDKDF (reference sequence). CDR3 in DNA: TGTGCCACCAGCATGCATCTCTCGGGCGACGGCTACACCTTC. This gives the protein CATSMHLSGDGYTF.

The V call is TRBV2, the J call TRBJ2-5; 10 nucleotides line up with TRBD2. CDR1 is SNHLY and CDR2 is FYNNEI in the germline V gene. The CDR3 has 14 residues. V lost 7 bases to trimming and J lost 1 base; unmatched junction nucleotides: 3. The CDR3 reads CASKERGGQETQYF. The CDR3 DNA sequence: TGTGCCAGCAAGGAGCGGGGGGGCCAAGAGACCCAGTACTTC.

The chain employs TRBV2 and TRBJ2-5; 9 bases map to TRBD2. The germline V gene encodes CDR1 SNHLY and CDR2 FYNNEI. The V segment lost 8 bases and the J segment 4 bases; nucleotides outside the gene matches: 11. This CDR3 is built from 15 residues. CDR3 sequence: CASSSRGGLVETQYF. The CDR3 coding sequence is TGTGCCAGCTCTTCGCGGGGGGGGCTGGTAGAGACCCAGTACTTC.

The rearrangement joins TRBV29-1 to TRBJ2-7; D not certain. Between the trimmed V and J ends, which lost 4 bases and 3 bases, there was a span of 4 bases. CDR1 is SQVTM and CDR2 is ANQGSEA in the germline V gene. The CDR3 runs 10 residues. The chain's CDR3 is CSVGGYEQYF. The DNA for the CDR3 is TGCAGCGTTGGGGGCTACGAGCAGTACTTC.

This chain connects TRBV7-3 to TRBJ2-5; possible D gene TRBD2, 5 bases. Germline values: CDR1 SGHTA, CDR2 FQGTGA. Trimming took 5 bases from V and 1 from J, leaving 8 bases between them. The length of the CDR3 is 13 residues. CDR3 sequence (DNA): TGTGCCAGCAGCCCCCGGGGCCAAGAGACCCAGTACTTC. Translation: CASSPRGQETQYF.

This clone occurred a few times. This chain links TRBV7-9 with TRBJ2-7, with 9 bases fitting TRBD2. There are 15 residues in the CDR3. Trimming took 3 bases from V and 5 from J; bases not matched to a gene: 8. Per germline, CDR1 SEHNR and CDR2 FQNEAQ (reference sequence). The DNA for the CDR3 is TGTGCCAGCAGCTTGCCCCCGCGGGGGGGCCACGAGCAGTACTTC. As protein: CASSLPPRGGHEQYF. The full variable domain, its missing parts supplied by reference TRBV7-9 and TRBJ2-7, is DTGVSQNPRHKITKRGQNVTFRCDPISEHNRLYWYRQTLGQGPEFLTYFQNEAQLEKSRLLSDRFSAERPKGSFSTLEIQRTEQGDSAMYLCASSLPPRGGHEQYFGPGTRLTVT.

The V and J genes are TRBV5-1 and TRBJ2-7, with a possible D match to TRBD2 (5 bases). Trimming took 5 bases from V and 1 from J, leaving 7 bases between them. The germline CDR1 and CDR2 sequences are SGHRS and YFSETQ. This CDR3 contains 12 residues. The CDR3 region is CASSTGSYEQYF. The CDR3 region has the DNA TGCGCCAGCAGTACGGGATCCTACGAGCAGTACTTC.

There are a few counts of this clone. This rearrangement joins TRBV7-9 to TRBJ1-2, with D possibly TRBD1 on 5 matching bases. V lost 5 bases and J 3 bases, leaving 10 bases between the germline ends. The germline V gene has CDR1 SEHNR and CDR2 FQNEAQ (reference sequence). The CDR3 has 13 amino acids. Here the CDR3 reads CASSATGDYGYTF. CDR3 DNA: TGTGCCAGCAGCGCAACAGGAGACTATGGCTACACCTTC.

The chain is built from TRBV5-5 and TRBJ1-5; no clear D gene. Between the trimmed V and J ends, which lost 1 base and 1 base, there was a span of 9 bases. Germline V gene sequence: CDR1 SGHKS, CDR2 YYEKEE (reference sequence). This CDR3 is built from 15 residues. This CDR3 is CASSLNQPSNQPQHF. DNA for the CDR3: TGTGCCAGCAGCTTGAACCAGCCGAGCAATCAGCCCCAGCATTTT.

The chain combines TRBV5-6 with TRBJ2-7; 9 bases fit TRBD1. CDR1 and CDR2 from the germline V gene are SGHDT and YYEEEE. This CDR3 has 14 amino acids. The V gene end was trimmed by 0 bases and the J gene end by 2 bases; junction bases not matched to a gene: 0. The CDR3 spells CASSLGQGAYEQYF. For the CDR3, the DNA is TGTGCCAGCAGCTTGGGACAGGGGGCCTACGAGCAGTACTTC.

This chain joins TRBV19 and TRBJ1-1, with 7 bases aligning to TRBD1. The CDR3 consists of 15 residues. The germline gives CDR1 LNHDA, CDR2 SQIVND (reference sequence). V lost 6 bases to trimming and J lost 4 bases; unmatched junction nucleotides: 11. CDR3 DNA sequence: TGTGCCAGTAGGGTGGTAGGGGGCGGAATCACTGAAGCTTTCTTT. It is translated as CASRVVGGGITEAFF.

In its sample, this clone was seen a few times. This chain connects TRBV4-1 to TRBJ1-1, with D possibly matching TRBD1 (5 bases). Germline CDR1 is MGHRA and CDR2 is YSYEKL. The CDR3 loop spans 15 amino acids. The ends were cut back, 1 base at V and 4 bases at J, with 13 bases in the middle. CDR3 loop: CASSQGTPGTTEAFF. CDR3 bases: TGCGCCAGCAGCCAAGGGACCCCAGGGACCACTGAAGCTTTCTTT.

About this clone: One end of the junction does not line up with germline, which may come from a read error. In nucleotides, the CDR3 is TGTGCCAGCAGTCCTTGGGCAGGTTTAAGGTATGAGCAGTACTTC. It is translated as CASSPWAGLRYEQYF. The rearrangement links TRBV4-1 to TRBJ2-7; D not certain. CDR1 and CDR2 (germline): MGHRA, YSYEKL. The CDR3 consists of 15 residues.

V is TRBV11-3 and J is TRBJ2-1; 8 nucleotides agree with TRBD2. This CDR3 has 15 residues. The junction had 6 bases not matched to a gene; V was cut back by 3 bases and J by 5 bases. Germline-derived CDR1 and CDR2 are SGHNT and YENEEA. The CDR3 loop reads CASSFGGGSDNEQFF. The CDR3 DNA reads TGTGCCAGCAGCTTCGGCGGGGGGTCCGACAATGAGCAGTTCTTC.